This T cell receptor beta chain was recovered during a study of T cell responses to AZD1222 COVID-19 vaccine. As concerns this clone: Its antigen is unknown.

Assay used: immunoSEQ multiplex PCR; TCRdb lists only in-frame clones, some missing. Of 90,000 to 100,000 clones listed, about 90% are singletons. Study observations and caveats: Repertoires were obtained solely post-peak T cell response.

The CDR3 contains 14 residues. Germline CDR1 is GTSNPN and CDR2 is SVGIG (reference sequence). V was pared by 3 bases and J by 0 bases, with 10 bases between. The material was peripheral blood, obtained on day 0 of AZD1222 vaccination. The origin of this receptor is an adult in good health. The chain has TRBV30 and TRBJ2-3, with D possibly being TRBD2 (6 bases). The CDR3 loop is CAWSPGSSTDTQYF. CDR3 coding DNA: TGTGCCTGGAGCCCCGGGAGTAGCACAGATACGCAGTATTTT.